This TCR beta chain was recorded in a study of blood T cell repertoires in COVID-19. TCRdb keeps only in-frame clones here, not all; method: immunoSEQ multiplex PCR. The sample contains some 70,000 clones, around 92% of which appear only once. Trimming at V came to 4 bases and at J to 7 bases, leaving 3 bases not matched to a gene. The germline CDR1 and CDR2 sequences are SGHRS and YFSETQ. The CDR3 has 14 residues. The sequence was collected from a human donor with active COVID-19. The donor label of this sample is uncertain. The sample taken for sequencing was peripheral blood. This chain links TRBV5-1 with TRBJ1-6; 9 positions agree with TRBD1. CDR3 region: CASSVGQGNSPLHF. CDR3 bases: TGCGCCAGCAGCGTCGGACAGGGGAATTCACCCCTCCACTTT.